These 20 T cell receptor beta chains came from one sample sequenced in a study of T cell responses to AZD1222 COVID-19 vaccine. Data came from immunoSEQ multiplex PCR; TCRdb stores just in-frame clones and leaves some out. The repertoire has 200,000 to 250,000 clones, 93% of them found once; the top ten carry 1%. The sequenced sample was peripheral blood, obtained on day 0 of MenACWY control vaccination. The receptors derive from an adult in good health.

The chain has TRBV24-1 and TRBJ1-2, with unresolved D. The CDR3 sequence is 11 residues long. V was cut by 0 bases and J by 9 bases, with 4 bases left in between. Germline values: CDR1 KGHDR, CDR2 SFDVKD. The CDR3 sequence: CATSDLYSYTF. The CDR3 DNA is TGTGCCACCAGTGATTTGTATAGCTACACCTTC.

The chain combines TRBV10-2 with TRBJ2-1, with 11 bases that match TRBD2. The CDR3 spans 13 residues. The germline CDR1 and CDR2 sequences are WSHSY and SAAADI. Trimming took 6 bases from V and 9 from J; bases not matched to a gene: 4. CDR3 sequence: CASRTSGGVEQFF. CDR3 nucleotides: TGCGCCAGCAGAACTAGCGGGGGAGTTGAGCAGTTCTTC.

This clone was seen a few times. The chain is built from TRBV18 and TRBJ1-3; no firm D call. The V end was cut by 3 bases, the J end by 0 bases, with 9 bases between. The CDR3 covers 15 residues. The germline gives CDR1 KGHSH, CDR2 LQKENI. The CDR3 here is CASSPASVSGNTIYF. In DNA form, the CDR3 reads TGTGCCAGCTCACCTGCTAGCGTCTCTGGAAACACCATATATTTT. Full variable domain (outside the CDR3, taken from reference TRBV18 and TRBJ1-3): NAGVMQNPRHLVRRRGQEARLRCSPMKGHSHVYWYRQLPEEGLKFMVYLQKENIIDESGMPKERFSAEFPKEGPSILRIQQVVRGDSAAYFCASSPASVSGNTIYFGEGSWLTVV.

CDR3 bases: TGCAGCGTTCCGGGGGACTATGGCTACACCTTC. Translation gives CSVPGDYGYTF. V and J are TRBV29-1 and TRBJ1-2, with D possibly matching TRBD1 (5 bases). Germline-derived CDR1 and CDR2 are SQVTM and ANQGSEA. V was pared by 5 bases and J by 3 bases, with 7 bases between. The CDR3 is 11 residues long.

The V gene is TRBV9, the J gene TRBJ1-5, with D tentatively TRBD1 (5 bases). Looked up from germline, CDR1 is SGDLS and CDR2 is YYNGEE. The CDR3 consists of 17 residues. Trimming left V 4 bases short and J 5 bases short, with 22 bases between. The CDR3: CASSLGWGNMGDQPQHF. The CDR3 DNA reads as TGTGCCAGCAGCCTAGGGTGGGGAAACATGGGGGATCAGCCCCAGCATTTT.

The chain links TRBV6-6 to TRBJ1-1, with no clear D. The CDR3 has 15 amino acids. The V end was cut by 6 bases, the J end by 0 bases, with 14 bases between. In germline, CDR1 is MNHNY, CDR2 SVGAGI (reference sequence). The CDR3 bases are TGTGCCAGCAGGACCCCGGTCTTGGTGAACACTGAAGCTTTCTTT. Residues: CASRTPVLVNTEAFF.

The J gene is TRBJ1-2, the V gene TRBV27, with 8 bases matching TRBD1. The CDR3 length is 14 residues. With V trimmed by 3 bases and J by 6 bases, 6 bases remained unmatched. Germline V gene lookup returns CDR1 MNHEY and CDR2 SMNVEV (reference sequence). The CDR3 DNA is TGTGCCAGCAGTTTCGACAGGACAGGGCATGGCTACACCTTC. It translates to CASSFDRTGHGYTF.

The chain is built from TRBV7-9 and TRBJ1-6; 8 bases fit TRBD1. Germline CDR1 and CDR2: SEHNR and FQNEAQ (reference sequence). CDR3 length equals 14 residues. With V trimmed by 5 bases and J by 7 bases, 4 bases remained unmatched. CDR3 nucleotides: TGTGCCAGCAGCGGGACAGGACAAAATTCACCCCTCCACTTT. It specifies CASSGTGQNSPLHF.

V and J are TRBV18 and TRBJ1-1; D uncertain. CDR1 and CDR2 from the germline V gene are KGHSH and LQKENI. The CDR3 has 17 residues. Trimming shortened V by 3 bases and J by 1 base, and 18 bases separated the two germline ends. The CDR3 coding sequence is TGTGCCAGCTCACCCAGCAACGGCAGCCCCCAGAACACTGAAGCTTTCTTT. As protein: CASSPSNGSPQNTEAFF.

The J gene is TRBJ2-2, the V gene TRBV25-1; 8 bases match TRBD1. The CDR3 length is 15 residues. In germline, CDR1 is MGHDK, CDR2 SYGVNS. V gave up 5 bases and J gave up 6 bases; unmatched junction bases: 8. Here the CDR3 reads CASSPGGAPPGELFF. The DNA of the CDR3 is TGTGCCAGCAGTCCAGGGGGCGCCCCCCCCGGGGAGCTGTTTTTT.

The genes are TRBV25-1 and TRBJ2-2; 8 bases match TRBD1. Germline trimming cut 5 bases from V and 15 bases from J; bases unmatched to any gene: 14. Germline CDR1 and CDR2: MGHDK and SYGVNS. The CDR3 spans 14 residues. For the CDR3, the DNA is TGTGCCAGCAGTCTCAGGGGGCTCGGTGGAGTGGTGTTTTTT. This sequence encodes CASSLRGLGGVVFF. The full variable domain, in which reference TRBV25-1 and TRBJ2-2 provide the parts outside the CDR3, is EADIYQTPRYLVIGTGKKITLECSQTMGHDKMYWYQQDPGMELHLIHYSYGVNSTEKGDLSSESTVSRIRTEHFPLTLESARPSHTSQYLCASSLRGLGGVVFFGEGSRLTVL.

This clone came up once. This chain uses TRBV7-9 with TRBJ2-3; 10 nucleotides line up with TRBD2. The trim removed 1 base at V and 1 base at J, leaving 2 bases unmatched. The CDR3 covers 16 residues. Germline values: CDR1 SEHNR, CDR2 FQNEAQ (reference sequence). Written as DNA, the CDR3 is TGTGCCAGCAGCTTAGTCCTAGCGGGGGGCACAGATACGCAGTATTTT. Encoded protein: CASSLVLAGGTDTQYF.

The chain recombines TRBV7-2 with TRBJ2-7, with D perhaps being TRBD1 or TRBD2 (5 bases each). Trimming shortened V by 1 base and J by 3 bases, and 10 bases separated the two germline ends. This CDR3 is 14 amino acids long. CDR1 and CDR2 from the germline V gene are SGHTA and FQGNSA. This CDR3 is CASSLGSGHYEQYF. DNA of the CDR3: TGTGCCAGCAGCTTAGGGTCGGGGCACTACGAGCAGTACTTC. Variable domain in full (rest from reference TRBV7-2 and TRBJ2-7): GAGVSQSPSNKVTEKGKDVELRCDPISGHTALYWYRQSLGQGLEFLIYFQGNSAPDKSGLPSDRFSAERTGGSVSTLTIQRTQQEDSAVYLCASSLGSGHYEQYFGPGTRLTVT.

The chain combines TRBV18 with TRBJ2-3; the D gene is possibly TRBD2 (6 bases). CDR3 length equals 14 residues. V was pared by 4 bases and J by 3 bases, with 11 bases between. CDR1 and CDR2 (germline): KGHSH, LQKENI. CDR3 in DNA: TGTGCCAGCTCACTAACCGGGGGTACAGATACGCAGTATTTT. Translating it yields CASSLTGGTDTQYF.

The CDR3 region is CASSLEAGGYTF. CDR3 in DNA: TGTGCCAGCAGCTTAGAGGCCGGAGGCTACACCTTC. The genes are TRBV7-2 and TRBJ1-2; no definite D call. V gave up 1 base and J gave up 8 bases, with 8 bases separating them. The CDR3 consists of 12 residues. The V gene's germline CDR1 is SGHTA and CDR2 FQGNSA.

The genes are TRBV9 and TRBJ2-7, with D maybe TRBD2 (6 bases). Trimming removed 0 bases from V and 1 base from J, with 11 bases in between. CDR3 length: 15 amino acids. Germline-derived CDR1 and CDR2 are SGDLS and YYNGEE. In nucleotides, the CDR3 is TGTGCCAGCAGCGTAGCCCCCGGGGGATCCTACGAGCAGTACTTC. Protein: CASSVAPGGSYEQYF.

The rearrangement joins TRBV28 to TRBJ1-5, with D unresolved. CDR3 length: 15 residues. CDR1 is MDHEN and CDR2 is SYDVKM in the germline V gene. V was clipped by 2 bases and J by 4 bases, with 12 bases between them. CDR3 sequence reads: CASSLGGPDNQPQHF. CDR3 coding DNA: TGTGCCAGCAGTTTAGGCGGTCCAGATAATCAGCCCCAGCATTTT.

The J gene is TRBJ2-7, the V gene TRBV6-5; weak D call: TRBD1 (7 bases). The germline CDR1 and CDR2 sequences are MNHEY and SVGAGI. Trimming took 4 bases from V and 6 from J, leaving 16 bases between them. The CDR3 runs 14 residues. CDR3 sequence: CASSLQGSEGEQYF. The CDR3 DNA reads TGTGCCAGCAGTTTACAGGGGTCGGAGGGCGAGCAGTACTTC.

This chain connects TRBV27 to TRBJ1-5; TRBD1 is a possible D gene (5 bases). V lost 2 bases to trimming and J lost 5 bases, with 13 bases between them. CDR1 is MNHEY and CDR2 is SMNVEV in the germline V gene (reference sequence). CDR3 length equals 15 residues. The CDR3 is CASSLRTPGDQPQHF. CDR3 in DNA: TGTGCCAGCAGTTTAAGGACCCCGGGGGATCAGCCCCAGCATTTT.

The CDR3 DNA reads as TGTGCCAGCTCACCATGGTCGGCGGCCACCTCTGGAAACACCATATATTTT. This encodes CASSPWSAATSGNTIYF. V is TRBV18 and J is TRBJ1-3; no clear D. The V gene's germline CDR1 is KGHSH and CDR2 LQKENI. Trimming left V 2 bases short and J 0 bases short, with 14 bases between. CDR3 length: 17 amino acids. The full variable domain, completed using reference TRBV18 and TRBJ1-3, is NAGVMQNPRHLVRRRGQEARLRCSPMKGHSHVYWYRQLPEEGLKFMVYLQKENIIDESGMPKERFSAEFPKEGPSILRIQQVVRGDSAAYFCASSPWSAATSGNTIYFGEGSWLTVV.